This T cell receptor beta chain comes out of a study of human T cells and chemical hapten exposure. The time point denotes: patch test 3, about 24 weeks after DPC sensitization. As for treatment: therapeutic diphenylcyclopropenone sensitization with weekly scalp DPC. Only a few counts were recorded for this clonotype. CDR1 is LGHDT, CDR2 YNNKEL, per germline (reference sequence). J was trimmed by 0 bases and V by 3 bases; bases with no gene match: 2. This CDR3 spans 15 amino acids. TCRdb processed the RACE reads anew with MiXCR; each CDR3 protein has one entry. The sample holds fewer than 100,000 distinct CDR3 sequences, roughly a tenth seen once.

The chain is built from TRBV3-1 and TRBJ2-1; 7 positions match TRBD2. This sequence originates from a woman in her thirties with alopecia areata. Some clones in this sample may be carry-over from other donors' samples. Sequences were derived from whole blood, sampled in connection with sensitization to the hapten diphenylcyclopropenone (DPC). CDR3 residues: CASSQASGSYNEQFF. The DNA for the CDR3 is TGTGCCAGCAGCCAGGCTAGCGGCTCCTACAATGAGCAGTTCTTC.